This T cell receptor (beta chain) was found in a study of cytomegalovirus exposure and HLA in healthy donors. Vbeta (60) and Jbeta (13) primers were used in the PCR. Sequencing used immunoSEQ multiplex PCR; TCRdb keeps in-frame clones, though not all of them. The repertoire has over 150,000 clones, 75% to 85% of them found once; the top ten carry 0.6% to 0.7%. Germline V gene lookup returns CDR1 LNHDA and CDR2 SQIVND (reference sequence). V shed 4 bases and J shed 2 bases, with 12 bases lying between them. The CDR3 consists of 14 residues. The receptor comes from a boy aged 5-17 years in good health and CMV-seronegative. The chain combines TRBV19 with TRBJ2-7, with D possibly being TRBD1 (5 bases). Sequenced input: PBMCs. CDR3 coding DNA: TGTGCCAGTAGTACCCGGACGGACACCTACGAGCAGTACTTC. Translation gives CASSTRTDTYEQYF.